Listed below are T cell receptor beta chains from one sample, sequenced in a study of vaccination effects on CD4 cells after COVID-19. Antigens for these TCRs are unknown. The method was immunoSEQ multiplex PCR; TCRdb's version includes in-frame clones alone and lacks a portion of them. The table shows over 55,000 clones, with around 75% occurring only once. The sequencing here drew on CD4+ T cells from PBMCs cultured with HCoV-OC43 spike peptides, taken before COVID-19 vaccination. The receptor set was obtained from a human donor who received a COVID-19 vaccine. Each CDR3 is given with its conserved first and last residue. The order of the fields is V gene, CDR3 length, CDR3 protein.

V gene: TRBV10-2; CDR3 length: 15; CDR3 protein: CASRDDRGRRETQYF
V gene: TRBV6-1; CDR3 length: 16; CDR3 protein: CASSDQGAMSNQPQHF
V gene: TRBV3-1/TRBV3-2; CDR3 length: 17; CDR3 protein: CASSQDMRGGLNTEAFF
V gene: TRBV3-1/TRBV3-2; CDR3 length: 16; CDR3 protein: CASSQAAGGLYNEQFF
V gene: TRBV7-2; CDR3 length: 18; CDR3 protein: CASSPGLGGGWGTDTQYF
V gene: TRBV5-1; CDR3 length: 15; CDR3 protein: CASSLGVVAQETQYF
V gene: TRBV4-2; CDR3 length: 14; CDR3 protein: CASSLNRGSTEAFF
V gene: TRBV9; CDR3 length: 17; CDR3 protein: CASSQRGGFANTGELFF
V gene: TRBV27; CDR3 length: 14; CDR3 protein: CASSLRGGQETQYF
V gene: TRBV28; CDR3 length: 17; CDR3 protein: CASSFQGGAGSNQPQHF
V gene: TRBV10-3; CDR3 length: 16; CDR3 protein: CAISERELAGLREQFF
V gene: TRBV6-5; CDR3 length: 15; CDR3 protein: CASSYSTGGAETQYF
V gene: TRBV18; CDR3 length: 15; CDR3 protein: CASSPLGQREETQYF
V gene: TRBV6-6; CDR3 length: 14; CDR3 protein: CASRNGQGWQPQHF
V gene: TRBV9; CDR3 length: 13; CDR3 protein: CASSGDRRTEAFF
V gene: TRBV5-5; CDR3 length: 14; CDR3 protein: CASSLTSGGLGYTF
V gene: TRBV7-2; CDR3 length: 12; CDR3 protein: CASSFRQETQYF
V gene: TRBV19; CDR3 length: 17; CDR3 protein: CASSGGTAGASNYGYTF
V gene: TRBV9; CDR3 length: 16; CDR3 protein: CASSPRGGGGQETQYF
V gene: TRBV6-5; CDR3 length: 14; CDR3 protein: CASIGAPVRGAQYF
V gene: TRBV5-1; CDR3 length: 16; CDR3 protein: CASSLNRATNTGELFF
V gene: TRBV7-9; CDR3 length: 14; CDR3 protein: CASSLRTGQETQYF
V gene: TRBV9; CDR3 length: 17; CDR3 protein: CASSALSRTIHPDTQYF
V gene: TRBV6-4; CDR3 length: 13; CDR3 protein: CASSDRGGSPLHF
V gene: TRBV4-3; CDR3 length: 15; CDR3 protein: CASSQDPISNTEAFF
V gene: TRBV6-2/TRBV6-3; CDR3 length: 16; CDR3 protein: CASSSRTGAHQETQYF
V gene: TRBV5-1; CDR3 length: 16; CDR3 protein: CASSLASGRDNSPLHF
V gene: TRBV6-5; CDR3 length: 12; CDR3 protein: CASSYRGETQYF
V gene: TRBV5-1; CDR3 length: 16; CDR3 protein: CASSLVGTLAKNIQYF